Listed below are T cell receptor beta chains from one sample, sequenced in a study of blood T cell repertoires in COVID-19. Data came from immunoSEQ multiplex PCR; TCRdb stores just in-frame clones and leaves some out. The table lists roughly 280,000 clones, approximately 91% of them singletons. Sequencing was performed on peripheral blood. The source is a man between 50 and 59 years old with acute or convalescent COVID-19. The CDR3 runs from the conserved cysteine through the conserved F or W. Each record gives: clone size, J gene, V gene, CDR3 protein. Rows give clone size only sometimes, using once, few, many, or a class for an expanded clone.

size: -; J: TRBJ2-3; V: TRBV19; CDR3: CASSVGLVGRTDTQYF
size: -; J: TRBJ1-5; V: TRBV30; CDR3: CAWSLNREQPQHF
size: -; J: TRBJ2-3; V: TRBV9; CDR3: CASSVSAGGRTDTQYF
size: -; J: TRBJ2-1; V: TRBV6-2/TRBV6-3; CDR3: CASSYSGGANEQFF
size: -; J: TRBJ2-5; V: TRBV4-1; CDR3: CASSQVERTAFSLYQETQYF
size: -; J: TRBJ2-3; V: TRBV29-1; CDR3: CSVERADTQYF
size: -; J: TRBJ1-4; V: TRBV30; CDR3: CAWSVWTDEKLFF
size: many; J: TRBJ2-5; V: TRBV7-9; CDR3: CASSPMDRVGGTQYF
size: -; J: TRBJ2-1; V: TRBV9; CDR3: CASSVVEGAYNEQFF
size: -; J: TRBJ2-7; V: TRBV10-3; CDR3: CAISEEGNEQYF
size: -; J: TRBJ2-3; V: TRBV19; CDR3: CASRDGLAGGLGTQYF
size: -; J: TRBJ2-5; V: TRBV18; CDR3: CASSPSPWASGGLGIQETQYF
size: -; J: TRBJ2-3; V: TRBV30; CDR3: CAWDRTRDTQYF
size: -; J: TRBJ2-5; V: TRBV20-1; CDR3: CSARVQETQYF
size: -; J: TRBJ2-3; V: TRBV2; CDR3: CASSESRGKTDTQYF
size: -; J: TRBJ2-1; V: TRBV30; CDR3: CAWSIGGVYYNEQFF
size: -; J: TRBJ1-5; V: TRBV2; CDR3: CASSPDSFQPQHF
size: once; J: TRBJ1-2; V: TRBV10-3; CDR3: CAISETYGYTF
size: few; J: TRBJ2-7; V: TRBV6-2/TRBV6-3; CDR3: CASSYSTGLAYEQYF
size: -; J: TRBJ1-2; V: TRBV19; CDR3: CASSMRGGTGYTF